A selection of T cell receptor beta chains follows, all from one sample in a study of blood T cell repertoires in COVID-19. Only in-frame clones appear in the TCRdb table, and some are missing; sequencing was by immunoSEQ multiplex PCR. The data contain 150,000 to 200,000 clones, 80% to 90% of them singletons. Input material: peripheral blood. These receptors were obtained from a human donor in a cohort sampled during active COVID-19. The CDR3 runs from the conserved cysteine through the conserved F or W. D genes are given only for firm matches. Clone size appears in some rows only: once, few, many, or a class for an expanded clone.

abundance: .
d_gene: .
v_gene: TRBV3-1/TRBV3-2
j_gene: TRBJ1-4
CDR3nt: TGTGCCAGCAGCCAAGCTGGTAGCTTTGGGAATGAAAAACTGTTTTTT
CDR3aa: CASSQAGSFGNEKLFF

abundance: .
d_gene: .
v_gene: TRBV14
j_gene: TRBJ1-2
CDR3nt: TGTGCCAGCAGCCAAGTAGCAGTTAACTATGGCTACACCTTC
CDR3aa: CASSQVAVNYGYTF

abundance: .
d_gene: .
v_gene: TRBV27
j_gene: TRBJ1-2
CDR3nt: TGTGCCAGCAGTTTATCAGGGCGGCAGGGCTATGGCTACACCTTC
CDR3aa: CASSLSGRQGYGYTF

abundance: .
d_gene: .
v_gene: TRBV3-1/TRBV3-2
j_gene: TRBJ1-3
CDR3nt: TGTGCCAGCAGCCAAGGACCCGCGAGGGGGACTGGAAACACCATATATTTT
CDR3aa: CASSQGPARGTGNTIYF

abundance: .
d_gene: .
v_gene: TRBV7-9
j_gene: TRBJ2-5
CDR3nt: TGTGCCAGCAGCCGAGGGGGTCGGGAGACCCAGTACTTC
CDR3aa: CASSRGGRETQYF

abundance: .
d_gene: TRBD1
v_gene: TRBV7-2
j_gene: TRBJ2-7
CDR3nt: TGTGCCAGCAGCTTAGGGGTAGGGGGCGGCTACGAGCAGTACTTC
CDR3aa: CASSLGVGGGYEQYF

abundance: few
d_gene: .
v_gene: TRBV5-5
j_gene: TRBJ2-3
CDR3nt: TGTGCCAGCACGCCGCAAGGGGGCACAGATACGCAGTATTTT
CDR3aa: CASTPQGGTDTQYF

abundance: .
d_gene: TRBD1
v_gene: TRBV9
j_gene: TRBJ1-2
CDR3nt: TGTGCCAGCAGCGCTCGGGGACAGACCTATGGCTACACCTTC
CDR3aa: CASSARGQTYGYTF

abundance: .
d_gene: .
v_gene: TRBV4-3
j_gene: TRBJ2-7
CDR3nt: TGCGCCAGCAGCGATAAGCCGGGAAACTCCTACGAGCAGTACTTC
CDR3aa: CASSDKPGNSYEQYF

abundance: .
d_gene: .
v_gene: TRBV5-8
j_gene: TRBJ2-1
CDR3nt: TGTGCCAGCAGCTTGCCCAGGGTCACGCAGTTCTTC
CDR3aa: CASSLPRVTQFF

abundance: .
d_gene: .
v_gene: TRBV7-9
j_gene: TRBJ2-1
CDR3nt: TGTGCCAGCAGCCCCCCGGGGGTCACCTACAATGAGCAGTTCTTC
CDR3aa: CASSPPGVTYNEQFF

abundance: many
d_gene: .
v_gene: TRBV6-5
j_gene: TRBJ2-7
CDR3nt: TGTGCCAGCAGTCGTTCACTAGGGAGCTCCTACGAGCAGTACTTC
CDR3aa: CASSRSLGSSYEQYF

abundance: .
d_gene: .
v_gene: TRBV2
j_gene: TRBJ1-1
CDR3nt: TGTGCCAGCAGTGTACAGGGTTGGGACACTGAAGCTTTCTTT
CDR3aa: CASSVQGWDTEAFF

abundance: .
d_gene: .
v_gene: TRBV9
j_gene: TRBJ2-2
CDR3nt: TGTGCCAGCAGCGTAGGTGGCTCCGGGGAGCTGTTTTTT
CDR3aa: CASSVGGSGELFF

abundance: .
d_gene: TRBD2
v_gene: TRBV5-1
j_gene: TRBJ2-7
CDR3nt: TGCGCCAGTAAGCGGGAGGTGAGCTCCTACGAGCAGTACTTC
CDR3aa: CASKREVSSYEQYF

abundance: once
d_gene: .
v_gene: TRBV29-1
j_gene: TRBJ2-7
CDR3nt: TGCAGCGTTTTTTCTCCAGGGGATTCTTACGAGCAGTACTTC
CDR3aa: CSVFSPGDSYEQYF

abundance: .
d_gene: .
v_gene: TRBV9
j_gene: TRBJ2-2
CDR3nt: TGTGCCAGCAGCGTCGGCGGGGTAAACACCGGGGAGCTGTTTTTT
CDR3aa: CASSVGGVNTGELFF

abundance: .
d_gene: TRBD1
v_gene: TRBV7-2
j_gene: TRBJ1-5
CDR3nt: TGTGCCAGCAGCTTAGCGGGACAGGGGGCTTACAATCAGCCCCAGCATTTT
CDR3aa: CASSLAGQGAYNQPQHF

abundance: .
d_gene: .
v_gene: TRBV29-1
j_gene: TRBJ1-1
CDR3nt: TGCAGCGTTGCTCGTTTGAACACTGAAGCTTTCTTT
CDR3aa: CSVARLNTEAFF

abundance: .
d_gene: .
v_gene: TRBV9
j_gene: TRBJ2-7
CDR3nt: TGTGCCAGCAGCGCCGGGGGGCTCTACGAGCAGTACTTC
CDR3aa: CASSAGGLYEQYF

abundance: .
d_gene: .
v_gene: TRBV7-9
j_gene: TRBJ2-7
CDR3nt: TGTGCCAGCAGCCCGGAGCCGGGTCTATCCGAGCAGTACTTC
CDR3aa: CASSPEPGLSEQYF

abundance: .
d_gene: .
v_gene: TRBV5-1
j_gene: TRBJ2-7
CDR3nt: TGCGCCAGCAGGGAACAGGGTCTCCACGAGCAGTACTTC
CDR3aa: CASREQGLHEQYF

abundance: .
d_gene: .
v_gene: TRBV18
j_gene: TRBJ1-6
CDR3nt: TGTGCCAGCTCACCAGCGAGGAGCTCACCCCTCCACTTT
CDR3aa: CASSPARSSPLHF

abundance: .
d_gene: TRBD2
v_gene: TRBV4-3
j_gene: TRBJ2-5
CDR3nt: TGCGCCAGCAGCCTGTGGACTAGTAGTGAGACCCAGTACTTC
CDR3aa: CASSLWTSSETQYF

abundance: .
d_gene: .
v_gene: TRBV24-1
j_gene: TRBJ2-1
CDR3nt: TGTGCCACCAGTGTGGGAGGTCTCAACAATGAGCAGTTCTTC
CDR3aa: CATSVGGLNNEQFF

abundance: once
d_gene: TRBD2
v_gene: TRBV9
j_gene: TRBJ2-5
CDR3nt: TGTGCCAGCAGCGGAACTAGCGGGAGGCCTGGCGGGGAGACCCAGTACTTC
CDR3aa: CASSGTSGRPGGETQYF

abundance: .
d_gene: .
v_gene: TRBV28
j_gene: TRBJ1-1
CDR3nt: TGTGCCAGCAGTTTACAGCGTTTGAACACTGAAGCTTTCTTT
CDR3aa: CASSLQRLNTEAFF